Presented here are 28 T cell receptor beta chains from one specimen sequenced in a study of cytotoxic CD8 clonotypes in ibrutinib-treated CLL. Data came from immunoSEQ multiplex PCR; TCRdb stores just in-frame clones and leaves some out. The table has around 330,000 clones, 67% seen once. The sample consisted of PBMCs, taken after 36 months of ibrutinib treatment. The origin of the receptors is a human donor with chronic lymphocytic leukemia.

This clone appeared a few times. The chain combines TRBV5-1 with TRBJ2-6, with D uncertain. Trimming left V 4 bases short and J 0 bases short, with 8 bases between. CDR1 and CDR2 (germline): SGHRS, YFSETQ. The CDR3 is 15 residues long. The CDR3 DNA follows: TGCGCCAGCAGCGCTCGAATCTCTGGGGCCAACGTCCTGACTTTC. It codes for CASSARISGANVLTF.

The chain recombines TRBV7-9 with TRBJ2-5; 7 bases are shared with TRBD1. Germline V gives CDR1 SEHNR, CDR2 FQNEAQ (reference sequence). This CDR3 spans 16 amino acids. The V and J ends lost 2 bases and 0 bases, in that order; junction bases with no gene match: 6. In DNA form, the CDR3 reads TGTGCCAGCAGCTTACCCGACAGGGAGTACCAAGAGACCCAGTACTTC. Its protein is CASSLPDREYQETQYF.

The rearrangement uses TRBV7-9 and TRBJ2-1; 11 bases match TRBD2. CDR1 SEHNR and CDR2 FQNEAQ come from the germline V gene (reference sequence). Germline trimming cut 3 bases from V and 3 bases from J; bases unmatched to any gene: 4. The CDR3 consists of 16 residues. The CDR3 DNA reads TGTGCCAGCAGCTTGGCCACTAGCGGGAGCTACAATGAGCAGTTCTTC. Its translation: CASSLATSGSYNEQFF.

The CDR3: CASSSSVVDTQYF. The CDR3 bases are TGTGCCAGTAGTTCCTCCGTGGTAGATACGCAGTATTTT. The rearrangement joins TRBV19 to TRBJ2-3; D unresolved. The germline gives CDR1 LNHDA, CDR2 SQIVND (reference sequence). The CDR3 has 13 amino acids. The V end lost 5 bases, the J end lost 5 bases, and 11 bases lay between the germline ends.

This clone showed up just once. This chain connects TRBV6-6 to TRBJ2-7, with unresolved D. Germline lookup yields CDR1 MNHNY and CDR2 SVGAGI (reference sequence). V lost 8 bases and J 4 bases, leaving 15 bases between the germline ends. CDR3 length equals 13 residues. The CDR3 DNA reads as TGTGCCAGCTTCTATCAGGACGGATACGAGCAGTACTTC. Protein: CASFYQDGYEQYF.

The chain carries TRBV7-8 and TRBJ2-7, with TRBD1 as a possible D gene (6 bases). Germline-derived CDR1 and CDR2 are SGHVS and FQNEAQ. The CDR3 loop spans 12 amino acids. V lost 4 bases and J 5 bases, leaving 9 bases between the germline ends. The CDR3 nucleotides read TGTGCCAGCAGCTCAACAGGGAACGAGCAGTACTTC. Translating it yields CASSSTGNEQYF.

This chain joins TRBV4-1 and TRBJ2-5, with 7 bases fitting TRBD1. Germline V gene lookup returns CDR1 MGHRA and CDR2 YSYEKL. The CDR3 totals 14 residues. The V gene end was trimmed by 3 bases and the J gene end by 5 bases; junction bases not matched to a gene: 6. The CDR3 loop reads CASSQSQGVETQYF. The DNA of the CDR3 is TGCGCCAGCAGCCAGAGCCAGGGGGTTGAGACCCAGTACTTC.

The DNA of the CDR3 is TGTGCCAGCTCACCACCGAGGCGGAGCTATGGCTACACCTTC. As protein: CASSPPRRSYGYTF. This chain links TRBV18 with TRBJ1-2; no firm D call. CDR1 is KGHSH and CDR2 is LQKENI in the germline V gene. The CDR3 has 14 residues. Trimming took 0 bases from V and 4 from J, leaving 9 bases between them.

J is TRBJ2-7 and V is TRBV11-2; D might be TRBD1 (6 bases). Trimming cost V 0 bases and J 6 bases, with 12 bases left between them. Germline V gives CDR1 SGHAT, CDR2 FQNNGV. The CDR3 spans 14 residues. The CDR3 region has the DNA TGTGCCAGCAGCTTAGAATTTGAAGGGGGCGAGCAGTACTTC. Its protein product is CASSLEFEGGEQYF.

J is TRBJ1-3 and V is TRBV4-1; perhaps TRBD1 as D (5 bases). The germline gives CDR1 MGHRA, CDR2 YSYEKL. This CDR3 has 14 residues. With 0 bases removed from V and 4 bases from J, the gap between germline ends came to 7 bases. Here the CDR3 reads CASSQEYRGNTIYF. In nucleotides, the CDR3 is TGCGCCAGCAGCCAAGAGTACAGGGGAAACACCATATATTTT.

The chain links TRBV7-2 to TRBJ1-4; no firm D call. The length of the CDR3 is 13 residues. The V and J ends lost 5 bases and 5 bases respectively, with 9 bases between them. Per germline, CDR1 SGHTA and CDR2 FQGNSA. The CDR3 region is CASSPQGNEKLFF. CDR3 sequence (DNA): TGTGCCAGCAGCCCCCAAGGCAATGAAAAACTGTTTTTT.

The chain recombines TRBV29-1 with TRBJ2-1; D might be TRBD2 (6 bases). Germline lookup yields CDR1 SQVTM and CDR2 ANQGSEA. The CDR3 is 12 amino acids. The V end lost 8 bases, the J end lost 12 bases, and 20 bases lay between the germline ends. This chain's CDR3 is CSYGSGSRWQFF. CDR3 nucleotide sequence: TGCAGCTACGGCAGCGGGTCCAGGTGGCAGTTCTTC.

The sample holds a few counts of this clone. This chain links TRBV2 with TRBJ2-1; D uncertain. CDR3 length equals 16 residues. Trimming stripped 4 bases from V and 2 bases from J, with 15 bases between. CDR1 is SNHLY, CDR2 FYNNEI, per germline. CDR3 sequence (DNA): TGTGCCAGCAGTGGACGCTCACGTCCGACCTACAATGAGCAGTTCTTC. It yields the protein CASSGRSRPTYNEQFF.

This chain links TRBV6-1 with TRBJ1-2; 7 positions agree with TRBD1. The CDR3 runs 15 residues. Germline V lookup: CDR1 MNHNS, CDR2 SASEGT. V lost 2 bases to trimming and J lost 1 base; unmatched junction nucleotides: 4. The CDR3 protein is CASSERQGVNYGYTF. DNA of the CDR3: TGTGCCAGCAGTGAAAGGCAGGGGGTTAACTATGGCTACACCTTC.

The genes are TRBV7-9 and TRBJ2-3; TRBD1 is a possible D gene (6 bases). Trimming left V 5 bases short and J 1 base short, with 13 bases between. This CDR3 region has 15 residues. Per the germline V gene, CDR1 is SEHNR and CDR2 is FQNEAQ (reference sequence). CDR3 nucleotides: TGTGCCAGCAGCCCCCGGGACAACGGCACAGATACGCAGTATTTT. Amino acids: CASSPRDNGTDTQYF.

The chain is built from TRBV2 and TRBJ1-5; the D gene is possibly TRBD1 (6 bases). Germline CDR1 reads SNHLY; CDR2 reads FYNNEI. The CDR3 spans 18 residues. Trimming stripped 0 bases from V and 0 bases from J, with 15 bases between. CDR3 in DNA: TGTGCCAGCAGTGAAGCCGGATGGACAGCATATAGCAATCAGCCCCAGCATTTT. It specifies CASSEAGWTAYSNQPQHF.

The V call is TRBV2, the J call TRBJ2-7; 9 bases line up with TRBD1. J was trimmed by 0 bases and V by 1 base; bases with no gene match: 10. The CDR3 spans 18 residues. CDR1 SNHLY and CDR2 FYNNEI come from the germline V gene. The CDR3 DNA reads TGTGCCAGCAGTGAAGGCCCCGGGACAGGGTGGAGCTCCTACGAGCAGTACTTC. Protein: CASSEGPGTGWSSYEQYF.

The chain couples TRBV6-1 to TRBJ1-5, with TRBD1 as a possible D gene (5 bases). CDR3 size: 15 residues. V lost 6 bases, J lost 0 bases, and 12 bases lay in between. The germline gives CDR1 MNHNS, CDR2 SASEGT. The CDR3 DNA is TGTGCCAGCAGGGGGACGCCATATAGCAATCAGCCCCAGCATTTT. It yields the protein CASRGTPYSNQPQHF.

The rearrangement joins TRBV18 to TRBJ2-7; 9 bases map to TRBD2. The germline V gene has CDR1 KGHSH and CDR2 LQKENI. The CDR3 consists of 16 residues. V dropped 0 bases and J dropped 5; count of bases not matched to a gene: 8. CDR3 bases: TGTGCCAGCTCACCACCAGCGGGAGGTAGGGGCCACGAGCAGTACTTC. Amino acids: CASSPPAGGRGHEQYF.

The V gene is TRBV4-1, the J gene TRBJ1-4; D is unresolved. CDR3 length equals 15 residues. Trimming removed 2 bases from V and 5 bases from J, with 12 bases in between. The germline V gene encodes CDR1 MGHRA and CDR2 YSYEKL. Here the CDR3 DNA reads TGCGCCAGCAGCCAATTATCTGGTTACAATGAAAAACTGTTTTTT. Encoded protein: CASSQLSGYNEKLFF.

This rearrangement joins TRBV6-5 to TRBJ1-2, with D perhaps matching TRBD1 (5 bases). V shed 10 bases and J shed 3 bases, with 15 bases lying between them. This CDR3 contains 13 residues. Germline CDR1 is MNHEY and CDR2 is SVGAGI. This chain's CDR3 is CATSPDRYYGYTF. CDR3 nucleotide sequence: TGTGCCACATCACCAGACAGATACTATGGCTACACCTTC.

This clone was detected a few times. The genes are TRBV4-2 and TRBJ1-3; 7 positions match TRBD1. The CDR3 runs 16 residues. V gave up 2 bases and J gave up 3 bases; unmatched junction bases: 7. Per germline, CDR1 LGHNA and CDR2 YNFKEQ. CDR3 sequence reads: CASSQFKGANGNTIYF. The CDR3 region has the DNA TGTGCCAGCAGCCAATTTAAGGGGGCCAATGGAAACACCATATATTTT.

This clone has only a few counts. This chain connects TRBV10-3 to TRBJ1-5; 7 nucleotides match TRBD1. This CDR3 is 15 amino acids long. Per germline, CDR1 ENHRY and CDR2 SYGVKD. With 2 bases clipped from V and 4 bases from J, the junction kept 5 bases outside the gene matches. The CDR3 region has the DNA TGTGCCATCAGTGAGGTGACAGGGACTAATCAGCCCCAGCATTTT. Protein: CAISEVTGTNQPQHF.

This chain links TRBV14 with TRBJ2-2; tentatively, D is TRBD2 (5 bases). CDR1 and CDR2 (germline): SGHDN, FVKESK. The CDR3 is 17 amino acids. Trimming cost V 1 base and J 1 base, with 13 bases left between them. The CDR3: CASSQVQRARNTGELFF. CDR3 sequence (DNA): TGTGCCAGCAGCCAAGTACAGAGGGCCAGGAACACCGGGGAGCTGTTTTTT.

As for this clone: At one boundary the junction diverges from the germline segment, which might be a read error. The chain uses TRBV29-1 and TRBJ1-1; no definite D call. This CDR3 is 9 amino acids long. CDR1 is SQVTM, CDR2 ANQGSEA, per germline. CDR3 sequence reads: CSVEGRFDF. CDR3 DNA: TGCAGCGTTGAAGGGCGGTTCGACTTT. Full variable domain (remainder filled in from reference TRBV29-1 and TRBJ1-1): SAVISQKPSRDICQRGTSLTIQCQVDSQVTMMFWYRQQPGQSLTLIATANQGSEATYESGFVIDKFPISRPNLTFSTLTVSNMSPEDSSIYLCSVEGRFDFGQGTRLTVV.

This chain joins TRBV11-3 and TRBJ2-7, with TRBD1 as a possible D gene (6 bases). The V end lost 2 bases, the J end lost 3 bases, and 14 bases lay between the germline ends. Germline CDR1 is SGHNT and CDR2 is YENEEA. The CDR3 contains 15 residues. The CDR3, as DNA: TGTGCCAGCAGCTTAAACCCGACAGGCATCTACGAGCAGTACTTC. The encoded protein is CASSLNPTGIYEQYF.

The J gene is TRBJ2-7, the V gene TRBV7-8, with D perhaps matching TRBD2 (5 bases). V was shortened by 1 base and J by 2 bases, with 12 bases between the two germline ends. The CDR3 totals 15 residues. CDR1 is SGHVS and CDR2 is FQNEAQ in the germline V gene. The CDR3 DNA follows: TGTGCCAGCAGCTTAGAGCGGAGCCCCGCCTACGAGCAGTACTTC. It translates to CASSLERSPAYEQYF.

Here the CDR3 reads CASSQEITSSYEQYF. CDR3 sequence (DNA): TGCGCCAGCAGCCAAGAGATTACGAGCTCCTACGAGCAGTACTTC. This chain uses TRBV4-1 with TRBJ2-7; D remains unclear. The CDR3 is made up of 15 amino acids. Between the trimmed V and J ends, which lost 0 bases and 0 bases, there was a span of 9 bases. Germline CDR1 is MGHRA and CDR2 is YSYEKL.